The rows below give T cell receptor beta chains drawn from one sample of a study of metastatic and nonmetastatic thyroid tumors. Using MiXCR, TCRdb re-called clones from the PCR reads. The table lists roughly 58,000 clones, less than 5% of them singletons. Sequenced material: blood. All receptors come from a female donor with papillary thyroid cancer or a benign thyroid nodule (not recorded which). Some clones in this sample may be carry-over from other donors' samples. Both conserved end residues are part of each CDR3. D genes are given only for firm matches. Expanded clones are given a class, and other clones once, few, many or no size at all.

>many|TRBJ2-5|TRBD2|TRBV10-2
TGCGCCAGCAGTGACATGGCGGGAGGGCCGGGTCAAGAGACCCAGTACTTC
CASSDMAGGPGQETQYF
>many|TRBJ2-7|NA|TRBV7-2
TGTGCCAGCAGCTCTATTGGCGAGCAGTACTTC
CASSSIGEQYF
>many|TRBJ2-7|TRBD1|TRBV18
TGTGCCAGCTCACCGACAGGGGGCCGGAACGAGCAGTACTTC
CASSPTGGRNEQYF
>many|TRBJ1-1|NA|TRBV5-6
TGTGCCAGCAGCCCGGACGGCGGGGGGAACACTGAAGCTTTCTTT
CASSPDGGGNTEAFF
>many|TRBJ1-1|TRBD1|TRBV30
TGTGCCTGGATCGAGGGGGCTTGGAACACTGAAGCTTTCTTT
CAWIEGAWNTEAFF
>NA|TRBJ2-7|TRBD2|TRBV5-4
TGTGCCAGCAGCTTAGCGGGGGGAGTCTACGAGCAGTACTTC
CASSLAGGVYEQYF
>many|TRBJ2-7|TRBD2|TRBV9
TGTGCCAGCAGCGTAGGGGGGGGAACGGCCGAGCAGTACTTC
CASSVGGGTAEQYF
>many|TRBJ1-1|NA|TRBV30
TGTGCCTGGAGCTCAGGGGTTGCCACTGAAGCTTTCTTT
CAWSSGVATEAFF
>many|TRBJ1-3|NA|TRBV19
TGTGCCAGTAGAGAAGGCCACGTCTCTGGAAACACCATATATTTT
CASREGHVSGNTIYF
>NA|TRBJ1-1|NA|TRBV12-3/TRBV12-4
TGTGCCAGCAGTTCCTCAGGGGTCAGGACTTTCTTT
CASSSSGVRTFF
>NA|TRBJ1-2|NA|TRBV2
TGTGCCAGCAGTGATGGGAGGGACTATGTCTACACCTTC
CASSDGRDYVYTF
>many|TRBJ1-2|TRBD1|TRBV3-1
TGTGCCAGCAGCCACCAGGGGGCACGTGGTGGCTACACCTTC
CASSHQGARGGYTF
>many|TRBJ2-3|NA|TRBV20-1
TGCAGTGCTAGAGATTTTGATACTAGCACAGATACGCAGTATTTT
CSARDFDTSTDTQYF
>many|TRBJ2-7|NA|TRBV6-1
TGTGCCAGCAGGCGAAACTCAGGGGACCCCTACGAGCAGTACTTC
CASRRNSGDPYEQYF
>NA|TRBJ2-7|TRBD2|TRBV11-3
TGTGCCAGCAGCCAGCGCGGGACTAGCGGGTTGCCCTACGAGCAGTACTTC
CASSQRGTSGLPYEQYF
>few|TRBJ2-7|NA|TRBV4-1
TGCGCCAGCAGCCCAGTTGGTAGGGACGGTGGAATGTACGAGCAGTACTTC
CASSPVGRDGGMYEQYF
>few|TRBJ2-5|NA|TRBV12-5
TGTGCTAGTGGTTTCAGGGGCGGGGATACCCAGTACTTC
CASGFRGGDTQYF
>few|TRBJ1-6|TRBD1|TRBV10-3
TGTGCCATCATGGAAGACAGGGCTGAAAATTCACCCCTCCACTTT
CAIMEDRAENSPLHF
>few|TRBJ2-5|TRBD1|TRBV7-7
TGTGCTAGCAGCAACACAGGGGGCTTGGAGACCCAGTACTTC
CASSNTGGLETQYF
>few|TRBJ2-5|NA|TRBV29-1
TGCAGCGCCCGCCCTGGCAGGGGTGGTGAGACACAGTACTTC
CSARPGRGGETQYF
>few|TRBJ2-2|TRBD2|TRBV6-5
TGTGCCAGCAGTTACTCGTTTGTACGGACTAGCGGGAGGAAGAACACCGGGGAGCTGTTTTTT
CASSYSFVRTSGRKNTGELFF
>few|TRBJ2-3|NA|TRBV27
TGTGCCAGCAGTTTATTCGGGAGATCCTCGACAGATACGCAGTATTTT
CASSLFGRSSTDTQYF
>many|TRBJ1-6|NA|TRBV19
TGTGCCAGTAGTATAGAAGGGACGGCTTATAATTCACCCCTCCACTTT
CASSIEGTAYNSPLHF
>few|TRBJ2-5|NA|TRBV6-2/TRBV6-3
TGTGCCAGCACTAGGATTCGGGGAGCGCAAGAGACCCAGTACTTC
CASTRIRGAQETQYF
>many|TRBJ2-1|NA|TRBV6-1
TGTGCCAGCAGTGAAGTCGGGACGCCTTACAATGAGCAGTTCTTC
CASSEVGTPYNEQFF
>many|TRBJ2-2|TRBD2|TRBV5-1
TGCGCCGACAACGGGACTAGCGGGAGGTCCGACACCGGGGAGCTGTTTTTT
CADNGTSGRSDTGELFF
>many|TRBJ2-2|NA|TRBV11-2
TGTGCCAGCAGCTCGCATCCGGGGAGAGGGACCGGGGAGCTGTTTTTT
CASSSHPGRGTGELFF
>many|TRBJ2-1|NA|TRBV24-1
TGTGCCACCAGTGATGCGGGGATCTCCTACAATGAGCAGTTCTTC
CATSDAGISYNEQFF
>many|TRBJ2-1|TRBD2|TRBV28
TGTGCCAGCAGTTTAGCGGGAGACACTTACAATGAGCAGTTCTTC
CASSLAGDTYNEQFF